Presented here are 30 T cell receptor beta chains from one specimen sequenced in a study of blood T cell repertoires in COVID-19. Measured with immunoSEQ multiplex PCR; TCRdb has only the in-frame clones, and not every one. The sample lists about 100,000 clones, 80% to 90% occurring once. Sequencing input: peripheral blood. Receptors were obtained from an elderly woman with acute or convalescent COVID-19.

This chain connects TRBV20-1 to TRBJ2-4, with 7 bases that match TRBD2. Germline loops: CDR1 DFQATT, CDR2 SNEGSKA (reference sequence). Trimming took 8 bases from V and 6 from J; bases not matched to a gene: 1. The CDR3 totals 10 residues. The CDR3 reads CSTGGNIQYF. CDR3 bases: TGCAGTACGGGGGGAAACATTCAGTACTTC.

The rearrangement joins TRBV12-3 or TRBV12-4 to TRBJ1-1; D unresolved. CDR3 length: 11 amino acids. The ends were cut back, 3 bases at V and 11 bases at J, with 10 bases in the middle. CDR3: CASSFGLGAFF. CDR3 nucleotide sequence: TGTGCCAGCAGTTTTGGACTGGGGGCTTTCTTT.

The chain carries TRBV12-5 and TRBJ2-7; D not certain. This CDR3 contains 13 residues. V was pared by 6 bases and J by 3 bases, with 12 bases between. Germline CDR1 is LGHNT and CDR2 is FRNRAP. The CDR3 here is CASGVPEFYEQYF. CDR3 bases: TGTGCTAGTGGGGTGCCCGAGTTCTACGAGCAGTACTTC.

This clone turned up a few times. The rearrangement links TRBV30 to TRBJ1-2; D is undetermined. Between the trimmed V and J ends, which lost 1 base and 2 bases, there was a span of 8 bases. The CDR3 runs to 13 residues. In germline, CDR1 is GTSNPN, CDR2 SVGIG (reference sequence). The CDR3: CAWSAMGNYGYTF. The CDR3 DNA reads as TGTGCCTGGAGTGCTATGGGCAACTATGGCTACACCTTC.

This clone was counted a single time. The chain links TRBV18 to TRBJ2-4, with TRBD2 as a possible D gene (5 bases). CDR1 is KGHSH and CDR2 is LQKENI in the germline V gene. Trimming cost V 1 base and J 8 bases, with 15 bases left between them. This CDR3 comprises 15 residues. CDR3 nucleotides: TGTGCCAGCTCACCACTGGGGAGAGAGGGAGACATTCAGTACTTC. It codes for CASSPLGREGDIQYF.

The chain couples TRBV7-9 to TRBJ2-3; 7 bases are a match to TRBD2. The ends lost 0 bases at V and 2 bases at J; junction bases unmatched: 8. Germline values: CDR1 SEHNR, CDR2 FQNEAQ (reference sequence). CDR3 size: 17 residues. CDR3 in amino acids: CASSLAHGLAVTDTQYF. The CDR3 nucleotides are TGTGCCAGCAGCTTAGCCCACGGGCTAGCGGTCACAGATACGCAGTATTTT.

Regarding this clone: Other DNA sequences within the sample encode an identical CDR3. V is TRBV6-6 and J is TRBJ1-5, with TRBD1 identical over 7 bases. This CDR3 comprises 15 residues. V gave up 4 bases and J gave up 4 bases; unmatched junction bases: 7. Per the germline V gene, CDR1 is MNHNY and CDR2 is SVGAGI (reference sequence). The CDR3 nucleotides are TGTGCCAGCAGTTCACAGGGGAGTGGGAATCAGCCCCAGCATTTT. Its translation is CASSSQGSGNQPQHF.

V and J are TRBV18 and TRBJ2-1, with 10 bases identical to TRBD1. CDR1 is KGHSH and CDR2 is LQKENI in the germline V gene. Unmatched junction bases numbered 5, after V lost 1 base and J lost 8 bases. The CDR3 runs 15 residues. Here the CDR3 reads CASSPQTGGTYEQFF. The CDR3 region has the DNA TGTGCCAGCTCACCACAGACAGGGGGCACGTATGAGCAGTTCTTC.

The chain joins TRBV19 to TRBJ1-1; TRBD1 matches at 7 bases. Germline trimming cut 5 bases from V and 4 bases from J; bases unmatched to any gene: 7. Per the germline V gene, CDR1 is LNHDA and CDR2 is SQIVND (reference sequence). The CDR3 spans 14 residues. CDR3 residues: CASSPWDRSTEAFF. The CDR3, as DNA: TGTGCCAGTAGTCCATGGGACAGATCCACTGAAGCTTTCTTT. The full variable domain, in which reference TRBV19 and TRBJ1-1 provide the parts outside the CDR3, is DGGITQSPKYLFRKEGQNVTLSCEQNLNHDAMYWYRQDPGQGLRLIYYSQIVNDFQKGDIAEGYSVSREKKESFPLTVTSAQKNPTAFYLCASSPWDRSTEAFFGQGTRLTVV.

Only a few counts were recorded for this clone. This chain links TRBV19 with TRBJ2-2; perhaps TRBD1 as D (6 bases). Germline-derived CDR1 and CDR2 are LNHDA and SQIVND (reference sequence). V shed 7 bases and J shed 6 bases, with 15 bases lying between them. There are 14 residues in the CDR3. Written as DNA, the CDR3 is TGTGCCAGTACGGTACAGGGTTTGTCCGGGGAGCTGTTTTTT. Translating it yields CASTVQGLSGELFF.

The chain combines TRBV4-2 with TRBJ2-1; TRBD2 aligns across 14 bases. Germline lookup yields CDR1 LGHNA and CDR2 YNFKEQ. This CDR3 region has 18 residues. The V and J ends lost 0 bases and 8 bases, in that order; junction bases with no gene match: 9. CDR3 nucleotides: TGTGCCAGCAGCCAAGATGGTATGACTAGCGGGGGGGCCTATGAGCAGTTCTTC. Translating gives CASSQDGMTSGGAYEQFF.

This chain links TRBV6-5 with TRBJ2-1; 8 nucleotides agree with TRBD1. V lost 0 bases to trimming and J lost 4 bases; unmatched junction nucleotides: 5. The CDR3 runs to 16 residues. From germline, CDR1 is MNHEY and CDR2 SVGAGI. DNA of the CDR3: TGTGCCAGCAGTTACTCGACAGGGGAGCCTTACAATGAGCAGTTCTTC. Amino acids: CASSYSTGEPYNEQFF.

V usage is TRBV19 and J usage is TRBJ1-2, with TRBD1 identical over 8 bases. V trimming: 0 bases; J trimming: 8 bases; junction bases outside the gene matches: 8. Germline V lookup: CDR1 LNHDA, CDR2 SQIVND (reference sequence). CDR3 length: 15 amino acids. The CDR3, as DNA: TGTGCCAGTAGTATAGATCGGACAGGGTACCGAGGCTACACCTTC. Translating gives CASSIDRTGYRGYTF.

The table lists this clone with a count of one. This rearrangement joins TRBV7-9 to TRBJ2-3; possible D gene TRBD2, 6 bases. Germline loops: CDR1 SEHNR, CDR2 FQNEAQ (reference sequence). Trimming left V 1 base short and J 0 bases short, with 8 bases between. The CDR3 has 15 residues. In DNA, the CDR3 is TGTGCCAGCAGCTTAGACGGGGGAAGCACAGATACGCAGTATTTT. Translated: CASSLDGGSTDTQYF.

This rearrangement joins TRBV4-1 to TRBJ2-2, with 12 bases lining up with TRBD2. The V gene's germline CDR1 is MGHRA and CDR2 YSYEKL. This CDR3 is built from 17 residues. V lost 1 base, J lost 7 bases, and 7 bases stayed unmatched. CDR3 loop: CASSQGALAGGDGELFF. CDR3 sequence (DNA): TGCGCCAGCAGCCAAGGCGCCCTAGCGGGGGGGGACGGGGAGCTGTTTTTT.

The count of this clone is one. V usage is TRBV7-2 and J usage is TRBJ2-7, with a weak D call TRBD1 (6 bases). Germline V CDR1 and CDR2: SGHTA, FQGNSA. This CDR3 has 15 amino acids. V lost 1 base and J lost 0, with 10 bases in between. The CDR3 sequence is CASSLGLGGSYEQYF. The CDR3 DNA is TGTGCCAGCAGCTTAGGGCTAGGGGGCTCCTACGAGCAGTACTTC.

This chain joins TRBV27 and TRBJ1-4; the D gene is possibly TRBD1 (5 bases). The germline V gene has CDR1 MNHEY and CDR2 SMNVEV (reference sequence). This CDR3 comprises 15 residues. Between the trimmed V and J ends, which lost 3 bases and 4 bases, there was a span of 12 bases. CDR3 bases: TGTGCCAGCAGTTTGTGGGGCGGGGGTAATGAAAAACTGTTTTTT. Encoded protein: CASSLWGGGNEKLFF.

The chain employs TRBV6-4 and TRBJ1-2, with TRBD1 matching 7 bases. With 4 bases clipped from V and 4 bases from J, the junction kept 9 bases outside the gene matches. The CDR3 spans 15 residues. Germline loops: CDR1 MRHNA, CDR2 SNTAGT. DNA of the CDR3: TGTGCCAGCAGTGCGTCCAGGGGGGTTGGCTATGGCTACACCTTC. This codes for CASSASRGVGYGYTF.

V usage is TRBV7-9 and J usage is TRBJ1-2; the D is unclear. Between the trimmed V and J ends, which lost 3 bases and 4 bases, there was a span of 9 bases. Germline-derived CDR1 and CDR2 are SEHNR and FQNEAQ (reference sequence). This CDR3 is 13 amino acids long. CDR3 in amino acids: CASSLASLYGYTF. DNA for the CDR3: TGTGCCAGCAGCTTGGCATCCCTCTATGGCTACACCTTC.

V and J are TRBV12-3 or TRBV12-4 and TRBJ2-1, with 7 positions matching TRBD1. Unmatched junction bases numbered 6, after V lost 5 bases and J lost 8 bases. The length of the CDR3 is 13 residues. CDR3 in DNA: TGTGCCAGCAGTCCCACTACAGGGGATGAGCAGTTCTTC. It encodes CASSPTTGDEQFF.

The V gene is TRBV7-9, the J gene TRBJ2-1; D is uncertain. Germline V gene data show CDR1 as SEHNR and CDR2 as FQNEAQ (reference sequence). The CDR3 contains 14 residues. The V gene lost 1 base and the J gene lost 0 bases, with 4 bases spanning the gap. As DNA, the CDR3 is TGTGCCAGCAGCTTAGACAGCTCCTACAATGAGCAGTTCTTC. It translates to CASSLDSSYNEQFF.

The gene calls are TRBV18 and TRBJ1-2; D is perhaps TRBD1 (6 bases). The CDR3 contains 14 residues. Deletions cut 1 base from V and 5 bases from J, with 11 bases between. The germline gives CDR1 KGHSH, CDR2 LQKENI. The CDR3 DNA reads TGTGCCAGCTCACCACTCAGGGGAGATTATGGCTACACCTTC. Amino acid sequence: CASSPLRGDYGYTF.

J is TRBJ1-2 and V is TRBV18, with D perhaps TRBD1 (5 bases). Germline V gene data show CDR1 as KGHSH and CDR2 as LQKENI. V was pared by 3 bases and J by 7 bases, with 12 bases between. The CDR3 extends over 13 amino acids. CDR3 in DNA: TGTGCCAGCTCACCCGCGGACACAGCTGGCTACACCTTC. It translates to CASSPADTAGYTF. Together with reference TRBV18 and TRBJ1-2, the CDR3 gives the full variable domain: NAGVMQNPRHLVRRRGQEARLRCSPMKGHSHVYWYRQLPEEGLKFMVYLQKENIIDESGMPKERFSAEFPKEGPSILRIQQVVRGDSAAYFCASSPADTAGYTFGSGTRLTVV.

The J gene is TRBJ2-3, the V gene TRBV19, with D tentatively TRBD2 (5 bases). The V gene lost 5 bases and the J gene lost 5 bases, with 11 bases spanning the gap. The CDR3 spans 13 residues. CDR1 and CDR2 from the germline V gene are LNHDA and SQIVND (reference sequence). The CDR3 bases are TGTGCCAGTAGTTCCCACCGGGGAGATACGCAGTATTTT. Protein sequence: CASSSHRGDTQYF.

In DNA, the CDR3 is TGTGCCAGCAGCCCCTCCCGACTAGTCCTTTTCACAGATACGCAGTATTTT. Translating it yields CASSPSRLVLFTDTQYF. The gene calls are TRBV7-8 and TRBJ2-3; a possible D gene is TRBD2 (6 bases). V lost 5 bases, J lost 2 bases, and 20 bases lay in between. CDR3 length equals 17 residues. CDR1 is SGHVS, CDR2 FQNEAQ, per germline.

The V call is TRBV19, the J call TRBJ1-3; 11 bases map to TRBD1. The V gene's germline CDR1 is LNHDA and CDR2 SQIVND (reference sequence). Trimming took 7 bases from V and 0 from J; bases not matched to a gene: 2. CDR3 length equals 15 residues. In DNA, the CDR3 is TGTGCCAGTATTGGGACAGGGGGCTCTGGAAACACCATATATTTT. It translates to CASIGTGGSGNTIYF.

The V and J genes are TRBV11-2 and TRBJ2-7; D is uncertain. Germline V gene sequence: CDR1 SGHAT, CDR2 FQNNGV. The V and J ends lost 6 bases and 0 bases respectively, with 15 bases between them. This CDR3 comprises 15 residues. The CDR3 bases are TGTGCCAGCAGTCGACTTTCTCGGTTCTCCTACGAGCAGTACTTC. Protein sequence: CASSRLSRFSYEQYF.

The chain links TRBV27 to TRBJ2-5; D call uncertain. Trimming shortened V by 4 bases and J by 3 bases, and 18 bases separated the two germline ends. The germline V gene has CDR1 MNHEY and CDR2 SMNVEV (reference sequence). This CDR3 contains 16 residues. Here the CDR3 reads CASSSYSAYSKETQYF. CDR3 DNA: TGTGCCAGCAGTTCCTATTCGGCTTATAGCAAAGAGACCCAGTACTTC.

The rearrangement joins TRBV7-2 to TRBJ2-5; 10 bases agree with TRBD1. Trimming removed 5 bases from V and 4 bases from J; junction bases left unmatched: 4. CDR3 length equals 14 residues. Germline CDR1 is SGHTA and CDR2 is FQGNSA. CDR3 nucleotide sequence: TGTGCCAGCAGCCGGACAGGGGGGGGAGAGACCCAGTACTTC. Protein: CASSRTGGGETQYF.

Comment on this clone: The same CDR3 also results from other DNA sequences found in this sample. The chain couples TRBV29-1 to TRBJ2-5, with 8 bases identical to TRBD1. J lost 2 bases, V lost 6 bases, and 5 bases had no gene match. CDR3 length: 13 residues. Germline CDR1 and CDR2: SQVTM and ANQGSEA. This CDR3 reads CSVARDRQETQYF. The CDR3 DNA sequence: TGCAGCGTGGCCAGGGACAGGCAAGAGACCCAGTACTTC.